The TCR beta chain described here comes from a study of blood T cell repertoires in COVID-19 (dated by TCRdb to between 2020 and 2021). In the study overall: Samples from collaborators originated in the United States, Italy and Spain and spanned both the acute and convalescent phases of COVID-19. Subjects who had been exposed to COVID-19, were actively infected with it, or had recovered from it provided the deeply sampled blood TCRbeta repertoires that made up the dataset. The samples were drawn from the first 160 participants of the ongoing ImmuneRACE study and from 1,254 subjects provided by 6 global collaborators. HLA class I and class II types, where available, came from metadata supplied by the sample provider rather than from assay-based typing. A de-identified subject ID, COVID-19 status, age in years and sex were almost always included in the sample metadata. The material from the prospective study consisted of cDNA or gDNA derived from T cells, B-cell-depleted T cells, or PBMCs. The repertoires were made available in a free public database intended to serve as a resource for research on the immune response to SARS-CoV-2. Broad study findings and their caveats: The amount of clinical and demographic metadata varied by source and participant and was provided uncurated.

V sheds 6 bases and J sheds 1 base, leaving 12 bases between their ends. Based on the germline V gene, the CDR1 and CDR2 sequences are SQVTM and ANQGSEA. Including the terminal cysteine and phenylalanine, the CDR3 comprises 13 residues. Only CDR3 DNA is held: 39 bases, read in frame from base 1. The immunoSEQ Assay, a bias-controlled multiplex PCR, was used to amplify TCRbeta CDR3 regions from genomic DNA. The original pipeline was this. Nucleated cell counts per sample were estimated from amplification of reference gene primers within the assay. Sequence reads were collapsed and filtered to measure the absolute abundance of every unique TCRbeta CDR3 rearrangement. For each sample, productive Simpson clonality was calculated by taking the square root of Simpson's diversity index across productive rearrangements. Not all clones reach the TCRdb copy of this immuneACCESS table, which keeps in-frame sequences only. Checked studies attribute under half of the gap to unresolved V genes and leave the rest unexplained. V and J calls and clone size are copied from that table; D and trimming were computed from the DNA. The sample has roughly 63,000 clones on record, about 74% of them singletons. The ten largest clones take up roughly 27% of the sample.

Worth noting for this clone: Its antigen remains unidentified. Base-call qualities are not available, and no considerably larger clone is one nucleotide away.

Collaborating institutions collected whole blood in K2EDTA tubes following their own protocols. For TCRbeta analysis, collaborator samples were shipped as frozen whole blood, as isolated PBMCs, or as DNA extracted from either sample type. The chain employs TRBV29-1 and TRBJ1-1; matching of 5 bases hints at TRBD1 as the D gene. The specimen sequenced was peripheral blood. The clonotype originates from an elderly woman with acute or convalescent COVID-19. The DNA reads as follows: TGCAGCGTGTGTACAGGAACGAACACTGAAGCTTTCTTT. Its coded protein is CSVCTGTNTEAFF.